This TCR beta chain was documented in a study of radiotherapy plus CTLA-4 blockade in lung cancer. Across the whole study: Disease control was achieved by around 32% of patients, and objective responses by about 17%. Study-wide results and caveats: The authors reported that early blood T cell clone dynamics, with interferon-beta, best predicted response.

Libraries were prepared by immunoSEQ multiplex PCR; TCRdb keeps only in-frame clonotypes and omits some of them. The table lists over 60,000 clones, around 84% of them singletons, with less than 0.9% in the top ten. The CDR3 runs to 13 residues. The V end was cut by 1 base, the J end by 2 bases, with 6 bases between. Germline CDR1 and CDR2: SGDLS and YYNGEE. Participants had chemo-refractory metastatic non-small-cell lung cancer and were treated with focal radiation plus ipilimumab CTLA-4 blockade. About this clone itself: No antigen is known for it. Other DNA sequences in the same sample also yield this CDR3.

The clonotype originates from a human donor with non-small cell lung cancer who had stable disease on radiotherapy plus ipilimumab. Sequenced material: peripheral blood, taken from a patient treated with radiotherapy plus ipilimumab. V is TRBV9 and J is TRBJ1-1; D is unresolved. CDR3 sequence (DNA): TGTGCCAGCAGCGTATCCCCAAACACTGAAGCTTTCTTT. It is translated as CASSVSPNTEAFF.